These 31 T cell receptor beta chains were all obtained from the same sample, sequenced in a study of blood T cell repertoires in COVID-19. Generated by immunoSEQ multiplex PCR, the TCRdb table keeps only in-frame clones and is missing some. The top ten hold under 3.5% of the sample, which has fewer than 300,000 clones, roughly 84% seen once. Sequencing was performed on peripheral blood. All receptors derive from a woman aged 18-30 years with acute or convalescent COVID-19.

The chain is built from TRBV6-2 or TRBV6-3 and TRBJ1-5; tentative D call: TRBD1 (6 bases). CDR1 MNHEY and CDR2 SVGEGT come from the germline V gene. V was cut by 6 bases and J by 0 bases, with 18 bases left in between. This CDR3 comprises 17 residues. The CDR3 sequence: CASSPELGTPSNQPQHF. The DNA of the CDR3 is TGTGCCAGCAGCCCAGAGCTCGGGACACCTAGCAATCAGCCCCAGCATTTT.

This chain joins TRBV18 and TRBJ2-7; D gene ambiguous. The CDR3 runs to 12 residues. V gave up 3 bases and J gave up 4 bases, with 7 bases separating them. Germline lookup yields CDR1 KGHSH and CDR2 LQKENI. The CDR3 nucleotides read TGTGCCAGCTCACCCAGTCTTTACGAGCAGTACTTC. It encodes CASSPSLYEQYF.

V usage is TRBV5-1 and J usage is TRBJ2-3, with 16 bases identical to TRBD2. Germline assignment: CDR1 SGHRS and CDR2 YFSETQ. V dropped 4 bases and J dropped 2; count of bases not matched to a gene: 4. CDR3 size: 17 residues. This chain's CDR3 is CASSPGTSGRVTDTQYF. In nucleotides, the CDR3 is TGCGCCAGCAGCCCAGGGACTAGCGGGAGGGTCACAGATACGCAGTATTTT.

The rearrangement joins TRBV7-9 to TRBJ2-7, with 7 bases that match TRBD1. The V gene's germline CDR1 is SEHNR and CDR2 FQNEAQ (reference sequence). This CDR3 region has 16 residues. J lost 2 bases, V lost 5 bases, and 12 bases had no gene match. The CDR3 here is CASSRQDRVSTYEQYF. For the CDR3, the DNA is TGTGCCAGCAGCCGCCAAGACAGGGTTTCCACCTACGAGCAGTACTTC.

The chain has TRBV25-1 and TRBJ1-6, with no clear D. The V and J ends lost 3 bases and 4 bases respectively, with 7 bases between them. The CDR3 length is 14 residues. CDR1 and CDR2 from the germline V gene are MGHDK and SYGVNS. CDR3 sequence (DNA): TGTGCCAGCAGTGAGTCGAGGTATAATTCACCCCTCCACTTT. It specifies CASSESRYNSPLHF.

J is TRBJ1-5 and V is TRBV28, with D perhaps TRBD1 (6 bases). The CDR3 covers 14 residues. The V gene's germline CDR1 is MDHEN and CDR2 SYDVKM. V dropped 11 bases and J dropped 4 bases, with 18 bases sitting between them. The CDR3 nucleotides read TGTGCCGGACGAACAGGGAATGGTAATCAGCCCCAGCATTTT. It translates to CAGRTGNGNQPQHF.

The chain couples TRBV12-3 or TRBV12-4 to TRBJ2-1; TRBD1 might be the D (5 bases). V was clipped by 10 bases and J by 8 bases, with 18 bases between them. This CDR3 has 13 amino acids. Here the CDR3 DNA reads TGTGCCACCCGACAGAGGATGGTGGATGAGCAGTTCTTC. It is translated as CATRQRMVDEQFF.

The chain uses TRBV28 and TRBJ2-4, with D possibly TRBD1 on 6 matching bases. The germline gives CDR1 MDHEN, CDR2 SYDVKM. This CDR3 spans 14 amino acids. V was shortened by 6 bases and J by 1 base, with 10 bases between the two germline ends. CDR3 residues: CASRPGQAKNIQYF. CDR3 coding DNA: TGTGCCAGCAGGCCTGGACAGGCCAAAAACATTCAGTACTTC.

The sample holds one count of this clone. The rearrangement joins TRBV5-1 to TRBJ2-2, with 8 nucleotides matching TRBD1. In germline, CDR1 is SGHRS, CDR2 YFSETQ. V shed 0 bases and J 5 bases; nucleotides not matched to a gene: 6. The length of the CDR3 is 16 residues. The CDR3 DNA reads as TGCGCCAGCAGCTTGGCCTCCAGGGGGCAGACCGGGGAGCTGTTTTTT. Translated: CASSLASRGQTGELFF.

The gene calls are TRBV11-2 and TRBJ1-4; tentative D call: TRBD1 (6 bases). The CDR3 has 16 residues. Germline CDR1 SGHAT, CDR2 FQNNGV. V lost 5 bases and J lost 4, with 17 bases in between. CDR3 sequence reads: CASSRLQGDFNEKLFF. CDR3 coding DNA: TGTGCCAGCAGCCGCCTACAGGGTGACTTTAATGAAAAACTGTTTTTT.

The V call is TRBV7-9, the J call TRBJ1-3, with 8 bases identical to TRBD1. The CDR3 sequence is 15 residues long. J was trimmed by 4 bases and V by 4 bases; bases with no gene match: 6. Per germline, CDR1 SEHNR and CDR2 FQNEAQ (reference sequence). The CDR3 loop is CASSSKTGVGNTIYF. The CDR3, as DNA: TGTGCCAGCAGCTCCAAGACAGGGGTGGGAAACACCATATATTTT.

The gene calls are TRBV7-6 and TRBJ1-2, with 7 bases matching TRBD1. Germline lookup yields CDR1 SGHVS and CDR2 FNYEAQ. Losses at the gene ends were 5 bases for V and 10 bases for J; bases not matched to a gene: 13. The CDR3 covers 14 residues. This CDR3 reads CASSEPGQPGTYTF. In nucleotides, the CDR3 is TGTGCCAGCAGCGAACCGGGACAGCCCGGGACCTACACCTTC.

The genes are TRBV7-9 and TRBJ2-7; D not certain. Trimming took 2 bases from V and 1 from J, leaving 9 bases between them. The CDR3 loop spans 14 amino acids. From germline, CDR1 is SEHNR and CDR2 FQNEAQ (reference sequence). The CDR3 DNA reads as TGTGCCAGCAGCTTATATGAGGATTCCTACGAGCAGTACTTC. It specifies CASSLYEDSYEQYF.

The chain joins TRBV3-1 (or the pseudogene TRBV3-2) to TRBJ1-4; TRBD1 might be the D (5 bases). Looked up from germline, CDR1 is LGHDT and CDR2 is YNNKEL (reference sequence). V lost 0 bases and J 14 bases, leaving 7 bases between the germline ends. This CDR3 region has 11 residues. The CDR3: CASSQDGHLFF. The CDR3 nucleotides read TGTGCCAGCAGCCAAGATGGACACCTGTTTTTT.

This clone was seen ten or more times. The rearrangement uses TRBV19 and TRBJ2-5, with 7 positions matching TRBD2. The germline V gene has CDR1 LNHDA and CDR2 SQIVND (reference sequence). Trimming removed 3 bases from V and 5 bases from J; junction bases left unmatched: 15. CDR3 length: 17 residues. The CDR3 here is CASSIGFYGGSGETQYF. The CDR3 DNA follows: TGTGCCAGTAGTATTGGATTTTACGGCGGGAGCGGCGAGACCCAGTACTTC.

The V call is TRBV7-3, the J call TRBJ1-2; 7 nucleotides agree with TRBD1. The CDR3 runs 13 residues. Germline CDR1 is SGHTA and CDR2 is FQGTGA. With V trimmed by 4 bases and J by 8 bases, 7 bases remained unmatched. The CDR3 loop reads CASSSPTGRGYTF. Here the CDR3 DNA reads TGTGCCAGCAGCTCTCCGACAGGGCGAGGCTACACCTTC.

This clone has more than one count but fewer than ten. The chain couples TRBV19 to TRBJ2-2, with TRBD2 matching over 13 bases. Germline values: CDR1 LNHDA, CDR2 SQIVND (reference sequence). The CDR3 runs to 16 residues. Trimming removed 7 bases from V and 5 bases from J; junction bases left unmatched: 7. In DNA, the CDR3 is TGTGCCAGTATGGGGTCGGGACTAGCGGGGACCGGGGAGCTGTTTTTT. As protein: CASMGSGLAGTGELFF.

The V gene is TRBV7-9, the J gene TRBJ2-1, with D possibly being TRBD2 (5 bases). This CDR3 is 14 amino acids long. The V and J ends lost 6 bases and 5 bases respectively, with 14 bases between them. CDR1 and CDR2 (germline): SEHNR, FQNEAQ (reference sequence). The CDR3, as DNA: TGTGCCAGCAGTCCCTTTAACGGGAACAATGAGCAGTTCTTC. This gives the protein CASSPFNGNNEQFF.

The chain is built from TRBV6-2 or TRBV6-3 and TRBJ2-1, with TRBD2 matching over 12 bases. Germline assignment: CDR1 MNHEY and CDR2 SVGEGT. V lost 4 bases, J lost 8 bases, and 6 bases stayed unmatched. The CDR3 is 15 residues long. For the CDR3, the DNA is TGTGCCAGCAGTTTACTAGCGGGAGGCGGCGATGAGCAGTTCTTC. This codes for CASSLLAGGGDEQFF.

This clone was seen only once. J is TRBJ1-3 and V is TRBV11-2, with a possible D match to TRBD1 (6 bases). This CDR3 comprises 16 residues. Trimming took off 0 bases at V and 0 bases at J, with 9 bases between the two ends. The germline CDR1 and CDR2 sequences are SGHAT and FQNNGV. The CDR3 sequence is CASSLDAGVSGNTIYF. The CDR3 region has the DNA TGTGCCAGCAGCTTAGACGCAGGGGTCTCTGGAAACACCATATATTTT. The variable domain in full, completed from reference TRBV11-2 and TRBJ1-3, reads EAGVAQSPRYKIIEKRQSVAFWCNPISGHATLYWYQQILGQGPKLLIQFQNNGVVDDSQLPKDRFSAERLKGVDSTLKIQPAKLEDSAVYLCASSLDAGVSGNTIYFGEGSWLTVV.

This clone appeared once. The rearrangement links TRBV4-3 to TRBJ2-3; TRBD2 aligns across 13 bases. The CDR3 is 17 residues long. Germline CDR1 and CDR2: LGHNA and YSLEER. V gave up 0 bases and J gave up 4 bases; unmatched junction bases: 4. The CDR3 DNA sequence: TGCGCCAGCAGCCAAGACGGACTAGCGGGAGTCTCAGATACGCAGTATTTT. It specifies CASSQDGLAGVSDTQYF.

The chain has TRBV29-1 and TRBJ1-1; D not resolved. CDR3 length: 11 residues. V lost 6 bases and J 0 bases, leaving 5 bases between the germline ends. Germline CDR1 is SQVTM and CDR2 is ANQGSEA. The CDR3 DNA is TGCAGCGTCCAAATGAACACTGAAGCTTTCTTT. Its translation is CSVQMNTEAFF.

The chain couples TRBV10-3 to TRBJ1-1; the match to TRBD1 covers 9 bases. Germline values: CDR1 ENHRY, CDR2 SYGVKD. CDR3 length: 16 amino acids. Germline trimming cut 6 bases from V and 1 base from J; bases unmatched to any gene: 9. The CDR3 region has the DNA TGTGCCATCAGACAGGGGGCGCTGAGGGAGAACACTGAAGCTTTCTTT. This gives the protein CAIRQGALRENTEAFF.

This clone was counted once. This rearrangement joins TRBV14 to TRBJ2-3, with D maybe TRBD1 (6 bases). Trimming cost V 4 bases and J 0 bases, with 14 bases left between them. The CDR3 consists of 16 residues. The germline V gene encodes CDR1 SGHDN and CDR2 FVKESK. CDR3: CASSPPGHESTDTQYF. The CDR3 region has the DNA TGTGCCAGCAGCCCTCCGGGACACGAAAGCACAGATACGCAGTATTTT.

The chain carries TRBV7-8 and TRBJ2-3, with D possibly TRBD2 on 6 matching bases. The CDR3 is made up of 15 amino acids. The V end lost 1 base, the J end lost 0 bases, and 8 bases lay between the germline ends. Germline lookup yields CDR1 SGHVS and CDR2 FQNEAQ. The CDR3 sequence is CASSLDGGSTDTQYF. In DNA, the CDR3 is TGTGCCAGCAGCTTAGACGGGGGTAGCACAGATACGCAGTATTTT.

V and J are TRBV3-1 (or the pseudogene TRBV3-2) and TRBJ2-1; TRBD1 agrees at 9 bases. With 4 bases clipped from V and 7 bases from J, the junction kept 11 bases outside the gene matches. Per germline, CDR1 LGHDT and CDR2 YNNKEL (reference sequence). There are 16 residues in the CDR3. CDR3 DNA: TGTGCCAGCAGCCGCCCCCTTAGGGACAGGGTGAATGAGCAGTTCTTC. Translation: CASSRPLRDRVNEQFF.

The chain joins TRBV19 to TRBJ2-6, with D possibly being TRBD2 (6 bases). From germline, CDR1 is LNHDA and CDR2 SQIVND (reference sequence). V was cut by 5 bases and J by 2 bases, with 13 bases left in between. The CDR3 runs to 16 residues. In DNA form, the CDR3 reads TGTGCCAGTAGTTCCCCGGGGGAAACTGGGGCCAACGTCCTGACTTTC. This encodes CASSSPGETGANVLTF.

This chain's CDR3 is CASRGQVATDTQYF. In DNA, the CDR3 is TGTGCCAGCAGGGGGCAGGTGGCCACAGATACGCAGTATTTT. The chain combines TRBV6-6 with TRBJ2-3; D may be TRBD1 (5 bases). V was cut by 6 bases and J by 2 bases, with 12 bases left in between. CDR1 is MNHNY and CDR2 is SVGAGI in the germline V gene (reference sequence). The length of the CDR3 is 14 residues.

This chain joins TRBV20-1 and TRBJ2-4, with no clear D. This CDR3 comprises 15 residues. Germline CDR1 reads DFQATT; CDR2 reads SNEGSKA (reference sequence). V lost 3 bases to trimming and J lost 8 bases, with 20 bases between them. The chain's CDR3 is CSASAVVTSRDIQYF. Here the CDR3 DNA reads TGCAGTGCTAGTGCGGTCGTCACATCTAGAGACATTCAGTACTTC.

V usage is TRBV9 and J usage is TRBJ2-7; 10 bases agree with TRBD2. The CDR3 runs to 19 residues. The V and J ends lost 0 bases and 7 bases, in that order; junction bases with no gene match: 19. In germline, CDR1 is SGDLS, CDR2 YYNGEE. CDR3 DNA sequence: TGTGCCAGCAGCGTAGGCGGCCGGGGGGCTAGCGGGAGAGGATTGGAGCAGTACTTC. It specifies CASSVGGRGASGRGLEQYF. Full variable domain (outside the CDR3, taken from reference TRBV9 and TRBJ2-7): DSGVTQTPKHLITATGQRVTLRCSPRSGDLSVYWYQQSLDQGLQFLIQYYNGEERAKGNILERFSAQQFPDLHSELNLSSLELGDSALYFCASSVGGRGASGRGLEQYFGPGTRLTVT.

The chain couples TRBV30 to TRBJ1-1; D might be TRBD1 (5 bases). The V end was cut by 4 bases, the J end by 5 bases, with 11 bases between. The germline CDR1 and CDR2 sequences are GTSNPN and SVGIG (reference sequence). CDR3 size: 12 residues. The CDR3 DNA reads as TGTGCCTGGAAGGGGTCGCGGACTGAAGCTTTCTTT. Its protein is CAWKGSRTEAFF.